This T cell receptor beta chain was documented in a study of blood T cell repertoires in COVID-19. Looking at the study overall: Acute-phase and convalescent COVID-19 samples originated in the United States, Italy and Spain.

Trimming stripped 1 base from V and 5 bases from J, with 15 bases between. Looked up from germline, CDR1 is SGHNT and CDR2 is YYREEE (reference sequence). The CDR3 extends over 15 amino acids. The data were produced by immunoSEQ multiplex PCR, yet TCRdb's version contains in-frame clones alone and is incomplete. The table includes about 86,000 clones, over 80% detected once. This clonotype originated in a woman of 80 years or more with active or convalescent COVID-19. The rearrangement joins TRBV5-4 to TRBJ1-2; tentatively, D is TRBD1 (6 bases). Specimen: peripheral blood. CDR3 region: CASSLRGGRSYGYTF. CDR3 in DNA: TGTGCCAGCAGCTTGAGGGGGGGTCGATCATATGGCTACACCTTC.